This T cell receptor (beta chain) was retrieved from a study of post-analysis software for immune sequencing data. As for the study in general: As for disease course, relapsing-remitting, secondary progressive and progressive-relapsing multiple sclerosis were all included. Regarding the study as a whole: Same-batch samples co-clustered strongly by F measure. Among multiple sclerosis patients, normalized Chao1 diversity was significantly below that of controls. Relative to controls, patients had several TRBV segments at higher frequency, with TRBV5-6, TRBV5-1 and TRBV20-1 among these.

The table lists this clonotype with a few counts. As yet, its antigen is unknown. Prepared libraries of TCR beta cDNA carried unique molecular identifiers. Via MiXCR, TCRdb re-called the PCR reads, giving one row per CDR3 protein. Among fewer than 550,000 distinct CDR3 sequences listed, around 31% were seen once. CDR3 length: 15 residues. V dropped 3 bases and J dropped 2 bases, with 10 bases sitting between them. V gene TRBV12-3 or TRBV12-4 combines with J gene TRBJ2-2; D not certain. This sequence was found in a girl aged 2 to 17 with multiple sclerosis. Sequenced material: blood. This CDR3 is CASSFGARNTGELFF. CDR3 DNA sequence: TGTGCCAGCAGTTTTGGTGCCAGAAACACCGGGGAGCTGTTTTTT.